The 26 T cell receptor beta chains listed next were all sequenced from one sample in a study of early T cells in non-severe SARS-CoV-2 infection. Using its own MiXCR run on the 5' RACE reads, TCRdb lists one record per CDR3 protein. This sample carries roughly 100,000 distinct CDR3 sequences, over 10% of them seen once, and the ten largest clones take less than 8%. Sequencing was done on a sample of whole blood. These receptor sequences come from an adult who was a healthcare worker with PCR-confirmed SARS-CoV-2 infection or an uninfected control (not recorded which).

With regard to this clonotype: The junction differs from germline at one of its ends, possibly a read error. The chain has TRBV28 and TRBJ2-7; 9 positions match TRBD2. The CDR3 sequence is 12 residues long. Germline assignment: CDR1 MDHEN and CDR2 SYDVKM. The CDR3 sequence is CASSFWSSGRVF. The DNA for the CDR3 is TGTGCCAGCAGTTTCTGGAGTAGCGGGAGAGTGTTC.

This clonotype appeared a few times. V usage is TRBV7-7 and J usage is TRBJ2-5, with 8 bases aligning to TRBD2. This CDR3 region has 15 residues. Losses at the gene ends were 5 bases for V and 3 bases for J; bases not matched to a gene: 8. Germline V gives CDR1 SSHAT, CDR2 FNYEAQ (reference sequence). CDR3 nucleotides: TGTGCCAGCAGCGCCGGGAGGGGGGGGAAAGAGACCCAGTACTTC. It translates to CASSAGRGGKETQYF.

A remark on this clonotype: A much larger clone lies one base from this, so it may be a read error. This rearrangement joins TRBV29-1 to TRBJ1-1, with D unclear. The germline gives CDR1 SQVTM, CDR2 ANQGSEA. The V end lost 7 bases, the J end lost 0 bases, and 12 bases lay between the germline ends. The CDR3 covers 13 residues. CDR3 nucleotide sequence: TGCAGCGCAGACCGGACGTTGAACACTGAAGCTTTCTTT. This gives the protein CSADRTLNTEAFF.

Ten or more counts support this clonotype. The chain employs TRBV6-6 and TRBJ2-7; 9 bases line up with TRBD1. The CDR3 runs to 14 residues. The V and J ends lost 6 bases and 5 bases, in that order; junction bases with no gene match: 8. Per germline, CDR1 MNHNY and CDR2 SVGAGI (reference sequence). CDR3 coding DNA: TGTGCCAGCAGGCCCGGGACAGGGAAAAACGAGCAGTACTTC. It codes for CASRPGTGKNEQYF.

V is TRBV24-1 and J is TRBJ2-1, with D possibly matching TRBD2 (5 bases). This CDR3 is 13 amino acids long. The V gene's germline CDR1 is KGHDR and CDR2 SFDVKD. V dropped 3 bases and J dropped 9 bases, with 11 bases sitting between them. The CDR3 sequence: CATSDPTSTEQFF. The CDR3, as DNA: TGTGCCACCAGTGATCCCACTAGTACTGAGCAGTTCTTC.

This clonotype was observed a few times. The V gene is TRBV2, the J gene TRBJ1-2; 8 nucleotides match TRBD1. CDR1 and CDR2 (germline): SNHLY, FYNNEI. The CDR3 length is 12 residues. V lost 11 bases and J lost 6; bases outside the gene matches: 8. Written as DNA, the CDR3 is TGTGCCGGGTCGGACAGGGCTAATGGCTACACCTTC. This encodes CAGSDRANGYTF.

This clonotype was observed a few times. The V and J genes are TRBV14 and TRBJ2-7; TRBD2 matches at 7 bases. Germline CDR1 SGHDN, CDR2 FVKESK. V lost 4 bases, J lost 0 bases, and 3 bases stayed unmatched. CDR3 size: 14 residues. CDR3 coding DNA: TGTGCCAGCAGCCCCCGGGACTACTCCTACGAGCAGTACTTC. It is translated as CASSPRDYSYEQYF. Complete variable domain (other parts from reference TRBV14 and TRBJ2-7): EAGVTQFPSHSVIEKGQTVTLRCDPISGHDNLYWYRRVMGKEIKFLLHFVKESKQDESGMPNNRFLAERTGGTYSTLKVQPAELEDSGVYFCASSPRDYSYEQYFGPGTRLTVT.

The rearrangement uses TRBV7-8 and TRBJ1-5, with D hard to call. Germline CDR1 SGHVS, CDR2 FQNEAQ. Trimming stripped 5 bases from V and 1 base from J, with 9 bases between. This CDR3 comprises 14 residues. The CDR3 sequence is CASSRGPSNQPQHF. In nucleotides, the CDR3 is TGTGCCAGCAGCCGCGGACCGAGCAATCAGCCCCAGCATTTT.

This clonotype was detected many times. The chain links TRBV7-9 to TRBJ2-7; D is possibly TRBD2 (5 bases). This CDR3 contains 14 residues. Germline loops: CDR1 SEHNR, CDR2 FQNEAQ (reference sequence). Trimming shortened V by 1 base and J by 5 bases, and 12 bases separated the two germline ends. CDR3 residues: CASSLGAGKDEQYF. As DNA, the CDR3 is TGTGCCAGCAGCTTAGGCGCCGGGAAGGACGAGCAGTACTTC.

The rearrangement joins TRBV12-3 or TRBV12-4 to TRBJ2-4; possibly TRBD1 for D (5 bases). V lost 5 bases and J 2 bases, leaving 16 bases between the germline ends. The CDR3 is 16 residues long. The CDR3 reads CASSPRQGLSKNIQYF. As DNA, the CDR3 is TGTGCCAGCAGTCCCCGGCAGGGCTTGTCCAAAAACATTCAGTACTTC.

This clonotype appeared many times. The chain is built from TRBV7-2 and TRBJ1-6; no reliable D call. This CDR3 spans 17 amino acids. Germline values: CDR1 SGHTA, CDR2 FQGNSA. Deletions cut 5 bases from V and 9 bases from J, with 23 bases between. Here the CDR3 reads CASSPSIGRRSSSPLHF. The CDR3 DNA is TGTGCCAGCAGCCCTTCCATTGGCAGACGGAGTAGTTCACCCCTCCACTTT.

This clonotype has more than one count but fewer than ten. CDR3 bases: TGCAGTGCTAGAGATGTGGAGACTAGCGGCTACGAGCAGTACTTC. Translation: CSARDVETSGYEQYF. This sequence joins TRBV20-1 and TRBJ2-7; 9 nucleotides align to TRBD2. Germline loops: CDR1 DFQATT, CDR2 SNEGSKA (reference sequence). The CDR3 contains 15 residues. V shed 0 bases, J shed 3 bases, and the junction held 6 bases outside the gene matches.

This clonotype was observed once. The chain uses TRBV6-2 or TRBV6-3 and TRBJ2-2, with 8 bases that match TRBD1. CDR3 size: 15 residues. Losses at the gene ends were 7 bases for V and 3 bases for J; bases not matched to a gene: 7. Germline assignment: CDR1 MNHEY and CDR2 SVGEGT. The CDR3 DNA is TGTGCCAGCACCTCTGGACAGGGAGACACCGGGGAGCTGTTTTTT. Translating it yields CASTSGQGDTGELFF.

This clonotype was seen many times. This sequence joins TRBV20-1 and TRBJ1-6; 7 bases line up with TRBD1. This CDR3 is built from 14 residues. CDR1 and CDR2 (germline): DFQATT, SNEGSKA (reference sequence). After removal of 0 bases from V and 7 bases from J, the junction contained 3 bases not matched to a gene. DNA of the CDR3: TGCAGTGCTAGAGAGGGACAGAGCAATTCACCCCTCCACTTT. This translates into CSAREGQSNSPLHF.

As to this clonotype: One end of the junction is discordant with germline, which a read error may explain. This chain uses TRBV27 with TRBJ2-7; the D call may be TRBD1 or TRBD2 (6 bases each). The CDR3 is 12 amino acids. The germline gives CDR1 MNHEY, CDR2 SMNVEV (reference sequence). CDR3 sequence (DNA): TGTGCCAGCAGTTTTGGGGGGCGGTTAAAAGTCTTC. Translated: CASSFGGRLKVF.

The chain joins TRBV18 to TRBJ2-2, with TRBD2 matching over 15 bases. CDR1 is KGHSH, CDR2 LQKENI, per germline. The CDR3 runs 18 residues. After removal of 5 bases from V and 0 bases from J, the junction contained 4 bases not matched to a gene. The CDR3 sequence: CASSSGLAGGSNTGELFF. Written as DNA, the CDR3 is TGTGCCAGCTCATCGGGACTAGCGGGAGGTTCGAACACCGGGGAGCTGTTTTTT.

This clonotype has only a few counts. The V gene is TRBV28, the J gene TRBJ2-3; D is perhaps TRBD1 (7 bases). The CDR3 extends over 16 amino acids. Germline V gene data show CDR1 as MDHEN and CDR2 as SYDVKM. Trimming pared 1 base from V and 3 bases from J, leaving 14 bases between. The CDR3 loop is CASSLFGSGGTDTQYF. The CDR3, as DNA: TGTGCCAGCAGTTTATTCGGGTCAGGGGGGACAGATACGCAGTATTTT.

At least ten counts were recorded for this clonotype. The chain couples TRBV11-2 to TRBJ2-7; 8 nucleotides match TRBD1. The CDR3 is 14 residues long. Trimming at V came to 5 bases and at J to 3 bases, leaving 6 bases not matched to a gene. Germline CDR1 and CDR2: SGHAT and FQNNGV. The CDR3 protein is CASSEDRDSYEQYF. The CDR3 DNA follows: TGTGCCAGCAGCGAGGACAGGGACAGCTACGAGCAGTACTTC.

This clonotype came up a few times. V gene TRBV6-5 combines with J gene TRBJ1-5; TRBD1 matches at 9 bases. The CDR3 loop spans 17 amino acids. The germline V gene encodes CDR1 MNHEY and CDR2 SVGAGI. V trimming: 5 bases; J trimming: 6 bases; junction bases outside the gene matches: 14. CDR3 nucleotides: TGTGCCAGCAGTACGATACAGGGGGCAACAGGGAGTCAGCCCCAGCATTTT. Translation gives CASSTIQGATGSQPQHF.

This clonotype was found a few times. The chain couples TRBV7-9 to TRBJ2-1, with 9 nucleotides matching TRBD2. V gave up 3 bases and J gave up 3 bases; unmatched junction bases: 6. The CDR3 totals 16 residues. Per the germline V gene, CDR1 is SEHNR and CDR2 is FQNEAQ (reference sequence). The chain's CDR3 is CASSLVSGSFYNEQFF. Written as DNA, the CDR3 is TGTGCCAGCAGCTTGGTTAGCGGGAGTTTCTACAATGAGCAGTTCTTC.

V is TRBV12-3 or TRBV12-4 and J is TRBJ2-3; TRBD1 aligns across 7 bases. CDR3 length: 14 residues. V shed 6 bases, J shed 3 bases, and the junction held 6 bases outside the gene matches. CDR3 DNA: TGTGCCAGCAGGATTACAGGGGAAACAGATACGCAGTATTTT. Translating gives CASRITGETDTQYF.

The rearrangement joins TRBV18 to TRBJ2-1, with D perhaps TRBD2 (6 bases). The V and J ends lost 2 bases and 10 bases respectively, with 12 bases between them. Germline loops: CDR1 KGHSH, CDR2 LQKENI. The CDR3 sequence is 13 residues long. The CDR3 protein is CASSPFGEDEQFF. CDR3 DNA sequence: TGTGCCAGCTCACCATTCGGGGAGGACGAGCAGTTCTTC.

The table lists this clonotype with many counts. CDR3 bases: TGTGCCAGCACCGTACACCGGGACAGGGGTCCCTACGAGCAGTACTTC. It codes for CASTVHRDRGPYEQYF. The chain joins TRBV28 to TRBJ2-7; 10 bases agree with TRBD1. V gave up 7 bases and J gave up 2 bases; unmatched junction bases: 11. Germline values: CDR1 MDHEN, CDR2 SYDVKM. The CDR3 is made up of 16 amino acids. The variable domain in full, completed from reference TRBV28 and TRBJ2-7, reads DVKVTQSSRYLVKRTGEKVFLECVQDMDHENMFWYRQDPGLGLRLIYFSYDVKMKEKGDIPEGYSVSREKKERFSLILESASTNQTSMYLCASTVHRDRGPYEQYFGPGTRLTVT.

This clonotype appeared a few times. The chain is built from TRBV27 and TRBJ2-7; TRBD2 might be the D (5 bases). The CDR3 has 13 amino acids. The V gene's germline CDR1 is MNHEY and CDR2 SMNVEV (reference sequence). Trimming took off 6 bases at V and 3 bases at J, with 12 bases between the two ends. CDR3: CASRQLGGYEQYF. Written as DNA, the CDR3 is TGTGCCAGCAGGCAGCTAGGAGGCTACGAGCAGTACTTC.

The V gene is TRBV4-1, the J gene TRBJ1-5, with TRBD1 identical over 7 bases. CDR1 and CDR2 (germline): MGHRA, YSYEKL. Trimming took 5 bases from V and 2 from J; bases not matched to a gene: 3. This CDR3 region has 14 residues. In DNA, the CDR3 is TGCGCCAGCAGCTCAACAGGGGGCAATCAGCCCCAGCATTTT. Its protein product is CASSSTGGNQPQHF.

The chain has TRBV5-5 and TRBJ1-5; D not resolved. The V and J ends lost 2 bases and 3 bases respectively, with 12 bases between them. This CDR3 contains 15 residues. Germline V gene data show CDR1 as SGHKS and CDR2 as YYEKEE (reference sequence). The CDR3 nucleotides read TGTGCCAGCAGCTTAGAACACCTCTTCAATCAGCCCCAGCATTTT. The encoded protein is CASSLEHLFNQPQHF. The full variable domain, with the rest looked up from reference TRBV5-5 and TRBJ1-5, is DAGVTQSPTHLIKTRGQQVTLRCSPISGHKSVSWYQQVLGQGPQFIFQYYEKEERGRGNFPDRFSARQFPNYSSELNVNALLLGDSALYLCASSLEHLFNQPQHFGDGTRLSIL.